Given below is one T cell receptor beta chain in context. Its target is not known. These data are taken from a study of cytomegalovirus exposure and HLA in healthy donors. General study points: Cytomegalovirus association was assigned to approximately 180 TCR beta chains. Presence/absence results assume similar sequencing depth per donor, which may not hold. Generally TCR sequences proved uncommon, though certain public TCRs appeared in numerous donors.

PCR amplification relied on 60 Vbeta primers (plus 13 Jbeta primers). This table comes from immunoSEQ multiplex PCR, and its TCRdb copy is limited to in-frame clones, with some not included. The table has approximately 74,000 clones, 55% to 75% seen once; the top ten hold 5.7%. CDR1 and CDR2 from the germline V gene are MNHGY and SVAAGI. CDR3 length equals 16 residues. The V gene end was trimmed by 6 bases and the J gene end by 0 bases; junction bases not matched to a gene: 8. The sample taken for sequencing was PBMCs. J is TRBJ1-5 and V is TRBV6-9; 7 bases line up with TRBD1. The TCR comes from a man aged 25-40 years in good health and CMV-seropositive. CDR3 DNA sequence: TGTGCCAGCAGAACAGGGGTGAGGTATAGCAATCAGCCCCAGCATTTT. It is translated as CASRTGVRYSNQPQHF.